The sequence of this T cell receptor beta chain was determined in a study of T cell responses to AZD1222 COVID-19 vaccine. The V and J ends lost 3 bases and 8 bases, in that order; junction bases with no gene match: 5. Germline values: CDR1 SGDLS, CDR2 YYNGEE. CDR3 length: 14 residues. Using immunoSEQ multiplex PCR, the repertoire was profiled, and TCRdb retains in-frame clones only, with some absent. The data hold approximately 140,000 clones, with over 75% observed a single time. The TCR originated in an adult in good health. This sample comprised peripheral blood, obtained on day 0 of AZD1222 vaccination. The rearrangement uses TRBV9 and TRBJ1-2; 12 bases map to TRBD1. Here the CDR3 reads CASSAGQGALGYTF. The CDR3 region has the DNA TGTGCCAGCAGCGCGGGACAGGGGGCGTTGGGCTACACCTTC. Full variable domain (remainder filled in from reference TRBV9 and TRBJ1-2): DSGVTQTPKHLITATGQRVTLRCSPRSGDLSVYWYQQSLDQGLQFLIQYYNGEERAKGNILERFSAQQFPDLHSELNLSSLELGDSALYFCASSAGQGALGYTFGSGTRLTVV.